This is a list of T cell receptor beta chains from one sample in a study of PD-1 blockade in mismatch repair-deficient tumors. TCRdb keeps only in-frame clones here, not all; method: immunoSEQ multiplex PCR. The repertoire includes approximately 100,000 clones, over 75% of them detected once, and about 6.3% sits in the top ten. This specimen was peripheral blood, taken approximately 8 months after starting pembrolizumab. The receptor source for this set is an adult with mismatch repair-deficient cancer. CDR3s include the opening cysteine and the closing phenylalanine or tryptophan. A D gene is named only where the DNA matches it firmly. Not every row has a clone size; where given, it reads once, few, many or a size class.

j_gene: TRBJ2-2
d_gene: NA
v_gene: TRBV10-3
abundance: NA
CDR3nt: TGTGCCATCAGAAGAGCCTCGAACACCGGGGAGCTGTTTTTT
CDR3aa: CAIRRASNTGELFF

j_gene: TRBJ2-7
d_gene: TRBD1
v_gene: TRBV9
abundance: NA
CDR3nt: TGTGCCAGCAGCCCTCGGACAGGACCGCCTTACCGTCTGCGAGAGCAGTACTTC
CDR3aa: CASSPRTGPPYRLREQYF

j_gene: TRBJ2-1
d_gene: TRBD2
v_gene: TRBV2
abundance: NA
CDR3nt: TGTGCCAGTGGCAGGAGGGGAGCGGGAGGGAGTGGAGAGCAGTTCTTC
CDR3aa: CASGRRGAGGSGEQFF

j_gene: TRBJ2-7
d_gene: NA
v_gene: TRBV4-1
abundance: NA
CDR3nt: TGCGCCAGCAGCCCCCTACAGGGATCGCCCTCCTACGAGCAGTACTTC
CDR3aa: CASSPLQGSPSYEQYF

j_gene: TRBJ1-1
d_gene: NA
v_gene: TRBV7-3
abundance: NA
CDR3nt: TGTGCCAGCAGCGGATACAAGAACACTGAAGCTTTCTTT
CDR3aa: CASSGYKNTEAFF

j_gene: TRBJ2-1
d_gene: NA
v_gene: TRBV11-3
abundance: NA
CDR3nt: TGTGCCAGCAGCTTAGGCCAGCACCGGGGAGAGCAGTTCTTC
CDR3aa: CASSLGQHRGEQFF

j_gene: TRBJ1-1
d_gene: NA
v_gene: TRBV6-5
abundance: NA
CDR3nt: TGTGCCAGCAGTTACTCGAATCTAGAGGGTGAGACTGAAGCTTTCTTT
CDR3aa: CASSYSNLEGETEAFF

j_gene: TRBJ2-6
d_gene: TRBD1
v_gene: TRBV6-1
abundance: NA
CDR3nt: TGTGCCAGCAGTGAAATAATAGGGACAGGGGTCTCTGGGGCCAACGTCCTGACTTTC
CDR3aa: CASSEIIGTGVSGANVLTF

j_gene: TRBJ1-5
d_gene: TRBD1
v_gene: TRBV7-7
abundance: few
CDR3nt: TGTGCTAGCAGCTTAGTGCTCGCACACAGGGGAAGCAATCAGCCCCAGCATTTT
CDR3aa: CASSLVLAHRGSNQPQHF

j_gene: TRBJ2-7
d_gene: NA
v_gene: TRBV9
abundance: NA
CDR3nt: TGTGCCAGCAGCTTCAGTACGGGGTTCAGCGAGCAGTACTTC
CDR3aa: CASSFSTGFSEQYF

j_gene: TRBJ1-4
d_gene: NA
v_gene: TRBV30
abundance: NA
CDR3nt: TGTGCCTGGAGTTTAACAGGGTCTGAAAAACTGTTTTTT
CDR3aa: CAWSLTGSEKLFF

j_gene: TRBJ2-7
d_gene: NA
v_gene: TRBV14
abundance: NA
CDR3nt: TGTGCCAGCAGCCAATCTCGGCGGAAGCAGTACTTC
CDR3aa: CASSQSRRKQYF

j_gene: TRBJ2-7
d_gene: TRBD1
v_gene: TRBV2
abundance: NA
CDR3nt: TGTGCCAGCAAGGGGGAACAGGGGCTCTTGATCTCCTACGAGCAGTACTTC
CDR3aa: CASKGEQGLLISYEQYF

j_gene: TRBJ1-5
d_gene: NA
v_gene: TRBV19
abundance: NA
CDR3nt: TGTGCCAGTAGTAGCCAGGGTGGTCAGCCCCAGCATTTT
CDR3aa: CASSSQGGQPQHF

j_gene: TRBJ1-1
d_gene: NA
v_gene: TRBV7-2
abundance: NA
CDR3nt: TGTGCCAGCAGCTTTGGGAGGAACACTGAAGCTTTCTTT
CDR3aa: CASSFGRNTEAFF

j_gene: TRBJ2-1
d_gene: NA
v_gene: TRBV30
abundance: NA
CDR3nt: TGTGCCTGGAGTGCTAATGAGCAGTTCTTC
CDR3aa: CAWSANEQFF

j_gene: TRBJ2-5
d_gene: NA
v_gene: TRBV7-3
abundance: NA
CDR3nt: TGTGCCAGCAGCTTAAGGGGCTACCAAGAGACCCAGTACTTC
CDR3aa: CASSLRGYQETQYF